The source of this TCR beta chain is a study of radiotherapy plus CTLA-4 blockade in lung cancer. General study results and limits: Reportedly, early blood T cell clone dynamics best predicted response, with interferon-beta.

Germline assignment: CDR1 LNHNV and CDR2 YYDKDF (reference sequence). The CDR3 has 13 amino acids. Trimming stripped 5 bases from V and 2 bases from J, with 10 bases between. A remark on this clone: Its antigen is still unknown.

Libraries were prepared by immunoSEQ multiplex PCR; TCRdb keeps only in-frame clonotypes and omits some of them. The sample lists roughly 110,000 clones, more than 65% seen once, with about 3.5% in the top ten. The chain recombines TRBV15 with TRBJ2-7; unclear D gene. The sequence was collected from a human donor with non-small cell lung cancer that progressed on radiotherapy plus ipilimumab. Some clones in this sample may be carry-over from other donors' samples. Sample: peripheral blood, taken from a patient treated with radiotherapy plus ipilimumab. CDR3: CATSSPVAYEQYF. Here the CDR3 DNA reads TGTGCCACCAGCTCCCCCGTCGCCTACGAGCAGTACTTC.